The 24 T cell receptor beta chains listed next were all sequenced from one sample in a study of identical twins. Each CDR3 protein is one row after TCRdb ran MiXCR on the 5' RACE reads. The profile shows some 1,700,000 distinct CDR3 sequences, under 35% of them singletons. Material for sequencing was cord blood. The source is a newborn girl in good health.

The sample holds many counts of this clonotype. The CDR3 nucleotides are TGTGCCAGCAGTTATGACAGGGGACTAGGTGGCTACACCTTC. Its translation: CASSYDRGLGGYTF. The chain combines TRBV6-5 with TRBJ1-2, with 8 positions matching TRBD1. The junction had 7 bases not matched to a gene; V was cut back by 3 bases and J by 7 bases. The CDR3 is made up of 14 amino acids. CDR1 and CDR2 from the germline V gene are MNHEY and SVGAGI.

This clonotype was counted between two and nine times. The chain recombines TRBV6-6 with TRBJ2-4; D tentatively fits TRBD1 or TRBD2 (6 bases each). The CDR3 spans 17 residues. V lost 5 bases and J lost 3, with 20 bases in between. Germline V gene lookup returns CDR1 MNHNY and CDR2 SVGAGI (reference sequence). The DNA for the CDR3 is TGTGCCAGCAGTCCCCAAGGGGGGCCCCCTAGCAAAAACATTCAGTACTTC. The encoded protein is CASSPQGGPPSKNIQYF.

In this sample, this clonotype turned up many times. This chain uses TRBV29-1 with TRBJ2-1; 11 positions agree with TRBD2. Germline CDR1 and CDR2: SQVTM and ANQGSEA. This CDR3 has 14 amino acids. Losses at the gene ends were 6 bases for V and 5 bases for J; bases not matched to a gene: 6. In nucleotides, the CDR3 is TGCAGCGTGGTGGGACTAGCGGAGAACAATGAGCAGTTCTTC. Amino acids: CSVVGLAENNEQFF.

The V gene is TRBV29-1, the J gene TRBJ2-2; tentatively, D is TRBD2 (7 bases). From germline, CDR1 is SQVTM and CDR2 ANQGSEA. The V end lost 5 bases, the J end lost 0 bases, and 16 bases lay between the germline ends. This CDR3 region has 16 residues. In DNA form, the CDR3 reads TGCAGCGTTAATAGGGGGGAGGGCACGAACACCGGGGAGCTGTTTTTT. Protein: CSVNRGEGTNTGELFF.

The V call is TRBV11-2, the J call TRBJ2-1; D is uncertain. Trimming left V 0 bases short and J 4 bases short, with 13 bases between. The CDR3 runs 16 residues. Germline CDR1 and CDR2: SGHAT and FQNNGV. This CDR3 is CASSLDRVGRYNEQFF. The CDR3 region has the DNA TGTGCCAGCAGCTTAGATAGGGTCGGAAGGTACAATGAGCAGTTCTTC.

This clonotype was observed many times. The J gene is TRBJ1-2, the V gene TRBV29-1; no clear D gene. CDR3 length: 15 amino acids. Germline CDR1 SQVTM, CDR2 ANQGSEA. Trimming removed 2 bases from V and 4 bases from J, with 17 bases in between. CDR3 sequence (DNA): TGCAGCGTTGAAATAAGGACCCCCGGTGGCTATGGCTACACCTTC. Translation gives CSVEIRTPGGYGYTF.

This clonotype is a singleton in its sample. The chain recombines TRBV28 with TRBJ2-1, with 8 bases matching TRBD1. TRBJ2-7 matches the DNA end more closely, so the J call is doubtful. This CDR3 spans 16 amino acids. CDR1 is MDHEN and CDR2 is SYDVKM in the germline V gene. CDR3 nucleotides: TGTGCCAGCAGTGGGGACAGGACCTACTCCTACAATGAGCAGTACTTC. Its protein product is CASSGDRTYSYNEQYF.

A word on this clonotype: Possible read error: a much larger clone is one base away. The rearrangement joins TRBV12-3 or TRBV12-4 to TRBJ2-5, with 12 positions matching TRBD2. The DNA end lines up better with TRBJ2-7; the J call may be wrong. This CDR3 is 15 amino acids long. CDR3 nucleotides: TGTGTCAGCAGTTTAAGTACTAGCGGGGGGTACGAGCAGTACTTC. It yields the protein CVSSLSTSGGYEQYF.

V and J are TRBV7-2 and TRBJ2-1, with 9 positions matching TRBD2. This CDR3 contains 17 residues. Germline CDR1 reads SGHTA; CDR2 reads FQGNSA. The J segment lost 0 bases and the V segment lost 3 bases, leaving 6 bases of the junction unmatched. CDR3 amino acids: CASSFRQTSGSYNEQFF. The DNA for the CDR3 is TGTGCCAGCAGCTTCCGACAGACTAGCGGCTCCTACAATGAGCAGTTCTTC. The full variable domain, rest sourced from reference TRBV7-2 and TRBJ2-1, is GAGVSQSPSNKVTEKGKDVELRCDPISGHTALYWYRQSLGQGLEFLIYFQGNSAPDKSGLPSDRFSAERTGGSVSTLTIQRTQQEDSAVYLCASSFRQTSGSYNEQFFGPGTRLTVL.

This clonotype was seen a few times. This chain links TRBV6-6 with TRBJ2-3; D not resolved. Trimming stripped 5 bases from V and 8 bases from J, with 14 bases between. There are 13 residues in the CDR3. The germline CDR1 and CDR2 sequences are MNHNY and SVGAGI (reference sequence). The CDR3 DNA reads TGTGCCAGCAGTGACCTTCCCCCGGGTACGCAGTATTTT. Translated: CASSDLPPGTQYF.

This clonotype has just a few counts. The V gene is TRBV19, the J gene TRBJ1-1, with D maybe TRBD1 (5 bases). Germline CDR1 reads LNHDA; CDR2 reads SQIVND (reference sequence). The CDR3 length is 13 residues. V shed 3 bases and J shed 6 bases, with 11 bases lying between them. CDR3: CASSISRAAEAFF. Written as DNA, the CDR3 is TGTGCCAGTAGTATCTCCAGGGCCGCTGAAGCTTTCTTT.

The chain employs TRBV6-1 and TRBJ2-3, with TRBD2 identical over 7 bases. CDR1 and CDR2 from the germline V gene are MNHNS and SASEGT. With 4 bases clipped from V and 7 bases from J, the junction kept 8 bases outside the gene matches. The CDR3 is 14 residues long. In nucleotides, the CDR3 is TGTGCCAGCAGTGTCGGACTAGTGGAATATACGCAGTATTTT. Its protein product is CASSVGLVEYTQYF.

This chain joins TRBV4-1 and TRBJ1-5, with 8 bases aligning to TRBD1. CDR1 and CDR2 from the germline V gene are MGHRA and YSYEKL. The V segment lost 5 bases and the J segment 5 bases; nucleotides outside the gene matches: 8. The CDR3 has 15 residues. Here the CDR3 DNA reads TGCGCCAGCAGCAACGGACAGGGCCCTTATCAGCCCCAGCATTTT. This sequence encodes CASSNGQGPYQPQHF.

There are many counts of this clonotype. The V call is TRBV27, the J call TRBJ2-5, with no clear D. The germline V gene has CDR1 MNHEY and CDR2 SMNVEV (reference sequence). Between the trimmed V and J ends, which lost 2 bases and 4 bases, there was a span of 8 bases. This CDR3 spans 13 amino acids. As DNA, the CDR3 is TGTGCCAGCAGTTTAGGGTGGGGAGAGACCCAGTACTTC. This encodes CASSLGWGETQYF.

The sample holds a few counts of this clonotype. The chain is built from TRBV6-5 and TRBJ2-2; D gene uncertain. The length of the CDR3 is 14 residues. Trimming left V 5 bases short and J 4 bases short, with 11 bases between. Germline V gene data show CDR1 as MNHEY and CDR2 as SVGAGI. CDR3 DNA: TGTGCCAGCAGTCAGTTTGATCGCACCGGGGAGCTGTTTTTT. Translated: CASSQFDRTGELFF.

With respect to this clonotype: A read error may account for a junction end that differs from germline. CDR3 nucleotide sequence: TGTGCCAGCAGCCAACACCTAGGAAGCACAGATACGCCGTATTTT. Its translation is CASSQHLGSTDTPYF. This sequence joins TRBV4-2 and TRBJ2-3; D ambiguous. This CDR3 is 15 amino acids long. Germline V CDR1 and CDR2: LGHNA, YNFKEQ.

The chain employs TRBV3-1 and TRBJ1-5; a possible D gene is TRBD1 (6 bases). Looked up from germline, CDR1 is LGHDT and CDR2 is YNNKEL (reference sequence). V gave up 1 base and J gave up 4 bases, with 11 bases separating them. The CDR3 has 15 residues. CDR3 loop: CASSQGRGFNQPQHF. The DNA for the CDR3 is TGTGCCAGCAGCCAAGGCAGGGGTTTTAATCAGCCCCAGCATTTT.

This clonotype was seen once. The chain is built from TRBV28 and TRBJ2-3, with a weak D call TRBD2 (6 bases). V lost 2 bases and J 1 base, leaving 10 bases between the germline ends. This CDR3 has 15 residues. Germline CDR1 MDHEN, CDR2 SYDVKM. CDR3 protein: CASSLKRARTDTQYF. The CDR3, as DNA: TGTGCCAGCAGTTTAAAGCGGGCCCGCACAGATACGCAGTATTTT.

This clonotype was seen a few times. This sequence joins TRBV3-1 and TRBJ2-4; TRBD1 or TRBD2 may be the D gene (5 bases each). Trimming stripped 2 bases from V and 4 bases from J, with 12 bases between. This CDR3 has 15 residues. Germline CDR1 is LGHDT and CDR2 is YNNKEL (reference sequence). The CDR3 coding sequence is TGTGCCAGCAGCCAACTCCAGTGGGGGAAAAACATTCAGTACTTC. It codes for CASSQLQWGKNIQYF.

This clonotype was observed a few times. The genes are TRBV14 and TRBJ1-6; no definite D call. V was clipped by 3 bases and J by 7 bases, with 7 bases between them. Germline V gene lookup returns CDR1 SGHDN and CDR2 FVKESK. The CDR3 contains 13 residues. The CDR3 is CASSQLANSPLHF. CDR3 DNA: TGTGCCAGCAGCCAGCTGGCGAATTCACCCCTCCACTTT.

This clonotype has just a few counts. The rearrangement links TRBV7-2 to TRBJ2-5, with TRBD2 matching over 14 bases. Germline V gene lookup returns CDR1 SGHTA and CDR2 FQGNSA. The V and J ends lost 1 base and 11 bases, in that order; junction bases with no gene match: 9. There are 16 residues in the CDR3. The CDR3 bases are TGTGCCAGCAGCTTAGGACTAGCGGGGGGGCACAATGAGCAGTACTTC. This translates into CASSLGLAGGHNEQYF.

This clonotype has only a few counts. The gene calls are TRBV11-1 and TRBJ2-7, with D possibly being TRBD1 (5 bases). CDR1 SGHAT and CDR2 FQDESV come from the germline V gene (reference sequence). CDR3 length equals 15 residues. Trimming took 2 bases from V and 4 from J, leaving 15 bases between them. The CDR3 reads CASSLRAQGPYEQYF. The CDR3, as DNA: TGTGCCAGCAGCTTAAGGGCCCAGGGTCCATACGAGCAGTACTTC.

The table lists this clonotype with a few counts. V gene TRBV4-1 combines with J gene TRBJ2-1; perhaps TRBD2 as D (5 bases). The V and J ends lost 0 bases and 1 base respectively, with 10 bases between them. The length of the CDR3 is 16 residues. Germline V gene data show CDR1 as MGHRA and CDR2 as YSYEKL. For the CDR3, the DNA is TGCGCCAGCAGCCAAGATCGTACGGGATCCTACAATGAGCAGTTCTTC. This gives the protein CASSQDRTGSYNEQFF.

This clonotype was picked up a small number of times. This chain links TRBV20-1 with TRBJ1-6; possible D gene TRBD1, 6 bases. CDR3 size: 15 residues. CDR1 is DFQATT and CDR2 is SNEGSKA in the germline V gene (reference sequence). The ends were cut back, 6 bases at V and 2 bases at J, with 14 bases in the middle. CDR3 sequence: CSANKDRTYNSPLHF. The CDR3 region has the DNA TGCAGTGCCAATAAGGACAGAACCTATAATTCACCCCTCCACTTT.